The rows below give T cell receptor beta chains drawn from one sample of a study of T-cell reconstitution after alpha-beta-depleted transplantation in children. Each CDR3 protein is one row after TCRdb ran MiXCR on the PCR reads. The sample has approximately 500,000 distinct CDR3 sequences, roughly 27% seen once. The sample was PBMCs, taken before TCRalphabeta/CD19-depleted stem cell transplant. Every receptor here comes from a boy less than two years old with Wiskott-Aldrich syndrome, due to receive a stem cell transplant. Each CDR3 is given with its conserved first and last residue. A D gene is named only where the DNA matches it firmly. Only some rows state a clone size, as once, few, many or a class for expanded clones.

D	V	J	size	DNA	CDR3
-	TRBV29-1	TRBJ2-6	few	TGCAGCGCCCTTGGCGTTCCCAAATCGGCTGGGGCCAACGTCCTGACTTTC	CSALGVPKSAGANVLTF
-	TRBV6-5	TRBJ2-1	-	TGTGCCAGCAGGAGCCTAGGGGAGCAGTTCTTC	CASRSLGEQFF
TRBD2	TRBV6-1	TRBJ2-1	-	TGTGCCAGCAGGGCCCCGGGACTAGCGGGAGGGTGGCAGTTCTTC	CASRAPGLAGGWQFF
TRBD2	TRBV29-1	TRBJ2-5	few	TGCAGCGTCGAAGCGGGGGGACAAGAGACCCAGTACTTC	CSVEAGGQETQYF
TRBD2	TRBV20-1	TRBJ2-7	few	TGCAGTGCTAGAGATCTCCGGGCGGGAGGCCCCTACGAGCAGTACTTC	CSARDLRAGGPYEQYF
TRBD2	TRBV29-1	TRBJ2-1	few	TGCAGCGTTCCAAAGGGACTAGCCGGCTACAATGAGCAGTTCTTC	CSVPKGLAGYNEQFF
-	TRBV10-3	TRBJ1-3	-	TGTGCCATCAGGTCAACAGGGTTCGGCTCTGGAAACACCATATATTTT	CAIRSTGFGSGNTIYF
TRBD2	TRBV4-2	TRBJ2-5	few	TGTGCCAGCAGCCAAGCGACTAGCGGGAGATCAGAAGAGACCCAGTACTTC	CASSQATSGRSEETQYF
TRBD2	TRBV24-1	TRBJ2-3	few	TGTGCCACCAGTGACGGGACTAATGCAGATACGCAGTATTTT	CATSDGTNADTQYF
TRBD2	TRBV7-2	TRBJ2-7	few	TGTGCCAGCAGCTGGGGACTAACCTACGAGCAGTACTTC	CASSWGLTYEQYF
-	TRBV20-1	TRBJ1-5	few	TGCAGTGCTAGTTCGGGTGGGCCCCATCAGCCCCAGCATTTT	CSASSGGPHQPQHF
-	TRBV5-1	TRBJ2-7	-	TGCGCCAGCAGCTTGGAGATAGGGCTCGACGAGCAGTACTTC	CASSLEIGLDEQYF
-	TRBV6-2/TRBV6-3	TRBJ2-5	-	TGTGCCAGCAGTTACTCGGCCAACCAAGAGACCCAGTACTTC	CASSYSANQETQYF
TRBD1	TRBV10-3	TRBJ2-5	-	TGTGCCATCAGTGAGTCCGGAGGACAGGGGTACCAAGAGACCCAGTACTTC	CAISESGGQGYQETQYF
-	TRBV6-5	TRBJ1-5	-	TGTGCCAGCAGTTACTCCCACCCTATTGGCCGTACTCAGCCCCAGCATTTT	CASSYSHPIGRTQPQHF
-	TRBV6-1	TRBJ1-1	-	TGTGCCAGCAGTGAACAGGGGTCCCTTCCGGAAGCTTTCTTT	CASSEQGSLPEAFF
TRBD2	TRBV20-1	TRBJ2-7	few	TGCAGTGCTAGAGATCGACGGGGCGGGAGCTACGAGCAGTACTTC	CSARDRRGGSYEQYF
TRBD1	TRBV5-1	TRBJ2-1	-	TGCGCCAGCGCCAGGGGGCGAGATGAGCAGTTCTTC	CASARGRDEQFF
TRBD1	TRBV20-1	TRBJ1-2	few	TGCAGTGCTAGAGATAGACAGGGCGGAAACTATGGCTACACCTTC	CSARDRQGGNYGYTF
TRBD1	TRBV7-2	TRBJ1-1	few	TGTGCCAGCAGCACACTGGGACAGGGGGCCGCTGAAGCTTTCTTT	CASSTLGQGAAEAFF
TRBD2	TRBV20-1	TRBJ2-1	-	TGCAGTGCTAGGGACAAGACTAGCGGGATCGATGAGCAGTTCTTC	CSARDKTSGIDEQFF
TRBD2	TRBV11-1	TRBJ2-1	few	TGTGCCAGCAGCTTAAGGAAGCGGGAGGGCCACGGCTACAATGAGCAGTTCTTC	CASSLRKREGHGYNEQFF
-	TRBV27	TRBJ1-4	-	TGTGCCAGCAGCCCTCGGCCGGGCACAACTAATGAAAAACTGTTTTTT	CASSPRPGTTNEKLFF
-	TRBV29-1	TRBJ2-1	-	TGCAGCGTTGAAATGGTGGATGAGCAGTTCTTC	CSVEMVDEQFF
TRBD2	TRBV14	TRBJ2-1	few	TGTGCCAGCAGCCCCCGAGGACTAGCGGCGTGGCTGTTCTTC	CASSPRGLAAWLFF
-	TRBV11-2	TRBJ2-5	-	TGTGCCAGCAGCTTGAGCGGGCTAGGCCGGGGAGAGACCCAGTACTTC	CASSLSGLGRGETQYF
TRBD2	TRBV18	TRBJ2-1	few	TGTGCCTGCTCGCCGGGAGCGGGAGAGCAGTTCTTC	CACSPGAGEQFF
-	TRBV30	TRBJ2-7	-	TGTGCCTGGAGTGTCATTCCCGGCAGGGTCACCTACGAGCAGTACTTC	CAWSVIPGRVTYEQYF
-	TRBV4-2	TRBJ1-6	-	TGTGCCAGCACCCTGAGACAGCAACCCACGAGCTCCTATAATTCACCCCTCCACTTT	CASTLRQQPTSSYNSPLHF
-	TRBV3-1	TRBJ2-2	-	TGTGCCAGCAGTTACGGGACAAGGAACGGGGAGCTGTTTTTT	CASSYGTRNGELFF
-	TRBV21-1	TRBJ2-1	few	TGTGCCAGCAGCAAGACCAGTCTTGGTTGGGTGGATGAGCAGTTCTTC	CASSKTSLGWVDEQFF
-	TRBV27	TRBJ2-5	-	TGTGCCAGCAGTTTCGTTCCCGTCTCCCTCCAAGAGACCCAGTACTTC	CASSFVPVSLQETQYF
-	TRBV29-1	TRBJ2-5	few	TGCAGCGTGGTACGGGTGAGGGAGACCCAGTACTTC	CSVVRVRETQYF
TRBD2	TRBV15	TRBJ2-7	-	TGTGCCACCAGCAGAGTGGGTCTTAGCGGGAACTCCTACGAGCAGTACTTC	CATSRVGLSGNSYEQYF
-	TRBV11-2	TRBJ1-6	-	TGTGCCAGCAGCTTAGATCCTGGACAGCCCTGGAGCTCCTATAATTCACCCCTCCACTTT	CASSLDPGQPWSSYNSPLHF
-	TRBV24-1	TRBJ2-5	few	TGTGCCACCAGTGCCCCAGGGGAAGAGACCCAGTACTTC	CATSAPGEETQYF
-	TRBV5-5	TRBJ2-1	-	TGTGCCAGCAGCCGTGCACTTGAGCAGTTCTTC	CASSRALEQFF
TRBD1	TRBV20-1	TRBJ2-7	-	TGCAGTGCTAGAGGGACGACAGGGCCCCACGAGCAGTACTTC	CSARGTTGPHEQYF
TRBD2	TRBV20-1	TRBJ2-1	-	TGCAGTGCTAGAGACGTAACGGGAGGAAGGTATGAGCAGTTCTTC	CSARDVTGGRYEQFF
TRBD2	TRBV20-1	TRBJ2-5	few	TGCAGTGCTAGAGGCCCCCCAGCGGGAGGTGAGACCCAGTACTTC	CSARGPPAGGETQYF
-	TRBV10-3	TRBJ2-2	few	TGTGCCATCAGTGAGTATTGGACGGTGAACACCGGGGAGCTGTTTTTT	CAISEYWTVNTGELFF
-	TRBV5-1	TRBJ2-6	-	TGCGCCAGCACCATCTCGAGCTCTGGGGCCAACGTCCTGACTTTC	CASTISSSGANVLTF
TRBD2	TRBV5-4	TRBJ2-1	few	TGTGCCAGCAGCTCGCGGACTAGGGGCAATGAGCAGTTCTTC	CASSSRTRGNEQFF
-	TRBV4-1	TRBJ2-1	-	TGCGCCAGCAGCCAAGAACGGACGAGCTTCTACAATGAGCAGTTCTTC	CASSQERTSFYNEQFF
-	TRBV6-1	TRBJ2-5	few	TGTGCCAGCGGGGGCCCCTTTGTCAACCTCGTGGAGACCCAGTACTTC	CASGGPFVNLVETQYF
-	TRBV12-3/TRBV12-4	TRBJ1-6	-	TGTGCCAGCAACCTAGGGGCAGGAGGATCACCCCTCCACTTT	CASNLGAGGSPLHF
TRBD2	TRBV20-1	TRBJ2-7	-	TGCAGCGTACTAGCGGGCCGTTTCCCCTACGAGCAGTACTTC	CSVLAGRFPYEQYF
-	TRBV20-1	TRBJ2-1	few	TGCAGTGCTAGGCCAACTGGGGCCAATGAGCAGTTCTTC	CSARPTGANEQFF
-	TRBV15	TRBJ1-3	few	TGTGCCACCAGCTTCCTCTCTGGAAACACCATATATTTT	CATSFLSGNTIYF
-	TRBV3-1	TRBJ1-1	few	TGTGCCAGCAGCCAAGTGGATGGTGAAGCTTTCTTT	CASSQVDGEAFF
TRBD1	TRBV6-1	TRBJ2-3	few	TGTGCCAGCAGGGGACAGGGGACAGATACGCAGTATTTT	CASRGQGTDTQYF
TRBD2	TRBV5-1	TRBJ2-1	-	TGCGCCAGCAGCTGGGGACTAGCGAGCAACAATGAGCAGTTCTTC	CASSWGLASNNEQFF
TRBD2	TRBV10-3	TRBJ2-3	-	TGTGCCATCAGTGAGCCCCCGGGTAGCGGGAGACAGGGTCCAGCAGATACGCAGTATTTT	CAISEPPGSGRQGPADTQYF
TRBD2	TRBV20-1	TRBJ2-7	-	TGCAGTGCTTCACTAGCGGGAGGCCACTACGAGCAGTACTTC	CSASLAGGHYEQYF